Below are 21 T cell receptor beta chains sequenced from a single sample in a study of blood T cell repertoires in COVID-19. Method: immunoSEQ multiplex PCR; TCRdb's copy keeps in-frame clones and lacks some. The table shows tens of thousands of clones, with around nine tenths occurring only once. The sequenced sample was peripheral blood. The receptors originated from a human donor with active COVID-19. The donor label of this sample is uncertain.

This chain joins TRBV13 and TRBJ2-2; D might be TRBD2 (6 bases). V gave up 3 bases and J gave up 5 bases, with 10 bases separating them. The CDR3 has 14 amino acids. CDR1 PRHDT and CDR2 FYEKMQ come from the germline V gene (reference sequence). CDR3 residues: CASSLRGSTGELFF. CDR3 DNA sequence: TGTGCCAGCAGCTTGCGGGGATCAACCGGGGAGCTGTTTTTT. The full variable domain, rest sourced from reference TRBV13 and TRBJ2-2, is AAGVIQSPRHLIKEKRETATLKCYPIPRHDTVYWYQQGPGQDPQFLISFYEKMQSDKGSIPDRFSAQQFSDYHSELNMSSLELGDSALYFCASSLRGSTGELFFGEGSRLTVL.

V is TRBV6-1 and J is TRBJ2-7, with 9 nucleotides matching TRBD1. V dropped 3 bases and J dropped 2; count of bases not matched to a gene: 11. The V gene's germline CDR1 is MNHNS and CDR2 SASEGT. The CDR3 is 17 residues long. The CDR3 coding sequence is TGTGCCAGCAGTGATAGGGGTGGTGGACAGGGGACCTACGAGCAGTACTTC. This translates into CASSDRGGGQGTYEQYF.

This sequence joins TRBV5-1 and TRBJ2-3; 11 nucleotides match TRBD2. Germline V gene sequence: CDR1 SGHRS, CDR2 YFSETQ. V shed 4 bases, J shed 0 bases, and the junction held 7 bases outside the gene matches. The CDR3 extends over 17 amino acids. This CDR3 reads CASSGLAGGSSTDTQYF. Here the CDR3 DNA reads TGCGCCAGCAGCGGGCTAGCGGGGGGTTCTAGCACAGATACGCAGTATTTT.

There are a few counts of this clone. The J gene is TRBJ1-1, the V gene TRBV5-5; D is uncertain. This CDR3 spans 15 amino acids. The V gene lost 3 bases and the J gene lost 2 bases, with 14 bases spanning the gap. CDR1 and CDR2 from the germline V gene are SGHKS and YYEKEE (reference sequence). The CDR3 DNA reads as TGTGCCAGCAGCTCCACGGCGAACAGAAACACTGAAGCTTTCTTT. Translated: CASSSTANRNTEAFF. The variable domain in full, with the rest retrieved from reference TRBV5-5 and TRBJ1-1, is DAGVTQSPTHLIKTRGQQVTLRCSPISGHKSVSWYQQVLGQGPQFIFQYYEKEERGRGNFPDRFSARQFPNYSSELNVNALLLGDSALYLCASSSTANRNTEAFFGQGTRLTVV.

The chain is built from TRBV3-1 (or the pseudogene TRBV3-2) and TRBJ2-7; TRBD1 matches at 7 bases. The J segment lost 7 bases and the V segment lost 5 bases, leaving 29 bases of the junction unmatched. The CDR3 extends over 20 amino acids. CDR1 and CDR2 (germline): LGHDT, YNNKEL (reference sequence). CDR3 in amino acids: CASSAHLLVKNRGPSGEQYF. The CDR3 nucleotides are TGTGCCAGCAGCGCCCACCTCTTAGTGAAGAACAGGGGCCCAAGTGGGGAGCAGTACTTC.

This clone has just a few counts. The V and J genes are TRBV4-3 and TRBJ1-2; 10 bases agree with TRBD1. CDR3 length: 15 residues. Germline loops: CDR1 LGHNA, CDR2 YSLEER. Trimming removed 2 bases from V and 7 bases from J; junction bases left unmatched: 7. The CDR3 reads CASSQRDRGSAGYTF. CDR3 nucleotide sequence: TGCGCCAGCAGCCAACGGGACAGGGGCTCCGCTGGCTACACCTTC.

This chain links TRBV5-4 with TRBJ2-5, with 10 bases identical to TRBD2. From germline, CDR1 is SGHNT and CDR2 YYREEE (reference sequence). Trimming cost V 5 bases and J 4 bases; bases outside gene matches: 11. The CDR3 is 16 amino acids. Here the CDR3 DNA reads TGTGCCAGCAGTTTAAGCGGGGGGGCGGAAATAGAGACCCAGTACTTC. Amino acid sequence: CASSLSGGAEIETQYF.

The rearrangement links TRBV9 to TRBJ2-5; 7 bases match TRBD2. This CDR3 region has 14 residues. Trimming at V came to 0 bases and at J to 7 bases, leaving 6 bases not matched to a gene. Per the germline V gene, CDR1 is SGDLS and CDR2 is YYNGEE. This CDR3 is CASSVGGGGGTQYF. The CDR3 coding sequence is TGTGCCAGCAGCGTAGGAGGCGGGGGAGGGACCCAGTACTTC.

The J gene is TRBJ1-6, the V gene TRBV7-9; 7 nucleotides align to TRBD1. J was trimmed by 7 bases and V by 6 bases; bases with no gene match: 9. This CDR3 has 15 residues. Germline V gene sequence: CDR1 SEHNR, CDR2 FQNEAQ (reference sequence). The CDR3, as DNA: TGTGCCAGCAGTAAAGACAGGGCGGGGAATTCACCCCTCCACTTT. Translation: CASSKDRAGNSPLHF.

This clone was observed a handful of times. The chain recombines TRBV3-1 (or the pseudogene TRBV3-2) with TRBJ1-5, with 7 bases fitting TRBD1. The CDR3 totals 15 residues. Per the germline V gene, CDR1 is LGHDT and CDR2 is YNNKEL (reference sequence). Trimming removed 4 bases from V and 3 bases from J; junction bases left unmatched: 6. The CDR3 loop is CASSLYRGFNQPQHF. CDR3 DNA: TGTGCCAGCAGCCTTTACAGGGGATTCAATCAGCCCCAGCATTTT.

This clone was observed a handful of times. The rearrangement joins TRBV4-1 to TRBJ2-7; 10 nucleotides align to TRBD1. Looked up from germline, CDR1 is MGHRA and CDR2 is YSYEKL. With 1 base clipped from V and 2 bases from J, the junction kept 5 bases outside the gene matches. This CDR3 spans 16 amino acids. The CDR3 spells CASSQVRGTGAYEQYF. CDR3 DNA sequence: TGCGCCAGCAGCCAAGTTAGGGGGACAGGGGCCTACGAGCAGTACTTC.

This chain uses TRBV29-1 with TRBJ1-2; 11 positions match TRBD1. The CDR3 runs 16 residues. CDR1 and CDR2 from the germline V gene are SQVTM and ANQGSEA. Unmatched junction bases numbered 12, after V lost 5 bases and J lost 4 bases. The CDR3 spells CSVRTGGSSLPYGYTF. The CDR3 region has the DNA TGCAGCGTTCGGACAGGGGGCTCTAGCCTCCCCTATGGCTACACCTTC.

V gene TRBV19 combines with J gene TRBJ2-2; D gene uncertain. Between the trimmed V and J ends, which lost 7 bases and 0 bases, there was a span of 9 bases. The CDR3 totals 14 residues. Germline V gives CDR1 LNHDA, CDR2 SQIVND (reference sequence). In DNA, the CDR3 is TGTGCCAGTACGGCCAGGCCGAACACCGGGGAGCTGTTTTTT. Translation gives CASTARPNTGELFF.

The CDR3 nucleotides read TGTGCCAGCAGTTTCGTGTTGAACACTGAAGCTTTCTTT. Translated, it gives CASSFVLNTEAFF. V gene TRBV27 combines with J gene TRBJ1-1; D not certain. The CDR3 is 13 residues long. Germline-derived CDR1 and CDR2 are MNHEY and SMNVEV (reference sequence). V gave up 3 bases and J gave up 0 bases, with 5 bases separating them.

CDR3 residues: CASSIGPSGASDTQYF. Written as DNA, the CDR3 is TGTGCCAGTAGTATAGGGCCTAGCGGGGCTTCAGATACGCAGTATTTT. The chain carries TRBV19 and TRBJ2-3; 9 nucleotides line up with TRBD2. The CDR3 contains 16 residues. From germline, CDR1 is LNHDA and CDR2 SQIVND (reference sequence). V lost 1 base and J lost 4; bases outside the gene matches: 6. Using reference TRBV19 and TRBJ2-3 for the parts outside the CDR3, the full variable domain is DGGITQSPKYLFRKEGQNVTLSCEQNLNHDAMYWYRQDPGQGLRLIYYSQIVNDFQKGDIAEGYSVSREKKESFPLTVTSAQKNPTAFYLCASSIGPSGASDTQYFGPGTRLTVL.

The chain has TRBV25-1 and TRBJ1-4; D might be TRBD1 (6 bases). The CDR3 loop spans 13 amino acids. In germline, CDR1 is MGHDK, CDR2 SYGVNS. V dropped 6 bases and J dropped 8 bases, with 13 bases sitting between them. CDR3 DNA: TGTGCCAGCAGGGAAACAGGGACGGAAAAACTGTTTTTT. It translates to CASRETGTEKLFF. The full variable domain, its missing parts supplied by reference TRBV25-1 and TRBJ1-4, is EADIYQTPRYLVIGTGKKITLECSQTMGHDKMYWYQQDPGMELHLIHYSYGVNSTEKGDLSSESTVSRIRTEHFPLTLESARPSHTSQYLCASRETGTEKLFFGSGTQLSVL.

The J gene is TRBJ2-5, the V gene TRBV5-5, with D possibly being TRBD1 (6 bases). The CDR3 sequence is 14 residues long. Germline assignment: CDR1 SGHKS and CDR2 YYEKEE (reference sequence). Trimming removed 1 base from V and 3 bases from J, with 10 bases in between. The CDR3 nucleotides read TGTGCCAGCAGCTTGTGGTCAGGGGAAGAGACCCAGTACTTC. This translates into CASSLWSGEETQYF. Full variable domain (missing parts from reference TRBV5-5 and TRBJ2-5): DAGVTQSPTHLIKTRGQQVTLRCSPISGHKSVSWYQQVLGQGPQFIFQYYEKEERGRGNFPDRFSARQFPNYSSELNVNALLLGDSALYLCASSLWSGEETQYFGPGTRLLVL.

In DNA, the CDR3 is TGTGCCAGCAGCCAAGGGGCTAGCGGGGAGTCCTCCTACGAGCAGTACTTC. This sequence encodes CASSQGASGESSYEQYF. The gene calls are TRBV14 and TRBJ2-7; TRBD2 matches at 9 bases. CDR1 and CDR2 (germline): SGHDN, FVKESK. J was trimmed by 0 bases and V by 1 base; bases with no gene match: 7. The CDR3 runs to 17 residues. Supplemented by reference TRBV14 and TRBJ2-7, the full variable domain reads EAGVTQFPSHSVIEKGQTVTLRCDPISGHDNLYWYRRVMGKEIKFLLHFVKESKQDESGMPNNRFLAERTGGTYSTLKVQPAELEDSGVYFCASSQGASGESSYEQYFGPGTRLTVT.

The rearrangement joins TRBV29-1 to TRBJ1-1; D gene uncertain. Germline CDR1 reads SQVTM; CDR2 reads ANQGSEA. Trimming pared 5 bases from V and 0 bases from J, leaving 7 bases between. CDR3 length equals 12 residues. The CDR3 DNA reads TGCAGCGTTTCAGAGGTGAACACTGAAGCTTTCTTT. It codes for CSVSEVNTEAFF.

V and J are TRBV9 and TRBJ2-3, with 10 nucleotides matching TRBD1. The CDR3 is 15 amino acids. V dropped 4 bases and J dropped 4; count of bases not matched to a gene: 6. CDR1 and CDR2 (germline): SGDLS, YYNGEE. The chain's CDR3 is CASSSRTGGSDTQYF. As DNA, the CDR3 is TGTGCCAGCAGCAGCCGGACAGGGGGGTCAGATACGCAGTATTTT.

For the CDR3, the DNA is TGTGCCAGCTCACCACCCGAGACAGGGCCGAATGAAAAACTGTTTTTT. This translates into CASSPPETGPNEKLFF. V usage is TRBV18 and J usage is TRBJ1-4; 7 nucleotides match TRBD1. The V segment lost 0 bases and the J segment 5 bases; nucleotides outside the gene matches: 6. The CDR3 consists of 16 residues. Germline CDR1 reads KGHSH; CDR2 reads LQKENI.